These 28 T cell receptor beta chains share one sample of origin, sequenced in a study of blood T cells in healthy people across ages. The second PCR ran about 6 to 12 cycles with a sample-barcoded 5' primer and J-beta primers. TCRdb reanalysed the 5' RACE reads using MiXCR and keeps one entry per CDR3 protein. The table shows around 600,000 distinct CDR3 sequences, with under 55% occurring only once. Sequenced material: blood. Receptors were obtained from an elderly man in good health.

This sequence joins TRBV7-2 and TRBJ2-1; D is undetermined. This CDR3 comprises 15 residues. CDR1 SGHTA and CDR2 FQGNSA come from the germline V gene. Trimming took 5 bases from V and 3 from J, leaving 14 bases between them. CDR3 loop: CASSPRSAVYNEQFF. CDR3 coding DNA: TGTGCCAGCAGCCCGCGTTCGGCTGTCTACAATGAGCAGTTCTTC.

The J gene is TRBJ2-7, the V gene TRBV6-6; D gene unclear. Germline CDR1 MNHNY, CDR2 SVGAGI (reference sequence). Between the trimmed V and J ends, which lost 11 bases and 0 bases, there was a span of 14 bases. The CDR3 has 13 amino acids. CDR3 sequence: CAAGPHVSYEQYF. The DNA of the CDR3 is TGTGCCGCCGGCCCCCATGTCTCCTACGAGCAGTACTTC.

The J gene is TRBJ2-1, the V gene TRBV12-3 or TRBV12-4; D is uncertain. The CDR3 length is 12 residues. Trimming left V 6 bases short and J 0 bases short, with 3 bases between. CDR3: CASRSSYNEQFF. As DNA, the CDR3 is TGTGCCAGCAGGAGCTCCTACAATGAGCAGTTCTTC.

V and J are TRBV7-3 and TRBJ2-1, with no clear D. With 2 bases removed from V and 5 bases from J, the gap between germline ends came to 10 bases. CDR1 SGHTA and CDR2 FQGTGA come from the germline V gene. There are 14 residues in the CDR3. In DNA, the CDR3 is TGTGCCAGCAGCTTAGGCCCTAGGGACAATGAGCAGTTCTTC. This codes for CASSLGPRDNEQFF. The variable domain in full, completed from reference TRBV7-3 and TRBJ2-1, reads GAGVSQTPSNKVTEKGKYVELRCDPISGHTALYWYRQSLGQGPEFLIYFQGTGAADDSGLPNDRFFAVRPEGSVSTLKIQRTERGDSAVYLCASSLGPRDNEQFFGPGTRLTVL.

In its sample, this clonotype was seen a few times. The chain uses TRBV29-1 and TRBJ2-7; 7 bases align to TRBD1. The CDR3 is 13 residues long. From germline, CDR1 is SQVTM and CDR2 ANQGSEA. The V gene end was trimmed by 4 bases and the J gene end by 2 bases; junction bases not matched to a gene: 5. The CDR3 sequence is CSVASTGAYEQYF. The CDR3 DNA is TGCAGCGTTGCCTCAACAGGGGCCTACGAGCAGTACTTC.

This clonotype was recorded a few times. V and J are TRBV20-1 and TRBJ2-1; TRBD2 aligns across 10 bases. The CDR3 consists of 15 residues. The ends lost 1 base at V and 12 bases at J; junction bases unmatched: 12. Per germline, CDR1 DFQATT and CDR2 SNEGSKA (reference sequence). The CDR3 DNA reads as TGCAGTGCTAGAGGGGGCCTAGCGGGAGAAGCGGGGCAGTTCTTC. Protein: CSARGGLAGEAGQFF.

V and J are TRBV7-2 and TRBJ2-1; D is undetermined. The CDR3 extends over 14 amino acids. V lost 5 bases, J lost 2 bases, and 10 bases lay in between. Germline V lookup: CDR1 SGHTA, CDR2 FQGNSA. CDR3 coding DNA: TGTGCCAGCAGCCGGGTGGGCGCCTACAATGAGCAGTTCTTC. Protein: CASSRVGAYNEQFF.

This clonotype was observed once. Here the CDR3 reads CAWDDETGVAYTF. The CDR3, as DNA: TGTGCCTGGGATGACGAGACAGGTGTTGCCTACACCTTC. The chain has TRBV30 and TRBJ1-2; perhaps TRBD1 as D (6 bases). Germline V gives CDR1 GTSNPN, CDR2 SVGIG (reference sequence). The CDR3 contains 13 residues. The V end was cut by 5 bases, the J end by 10 bases, with 20 bases between.

The table lists this clonotype with many counts. The CDR3 DNA follows: TGTGCCAGCAGTCCCTTGACTAGCGGGAGGGGCCACCGGTACTTC. Its translation is CASSPLTSGRGHRYF. The chain is built from TRBV27 and TRBJ2-7; 14 bases are shared with TRBD2. Germline loops: CDR1 MNHEY, CDR2 SMNVEV (reference sequence). The V gene end was trimmed by 5 bases and the J gene end by 12 bases; junction bases not matched to a gene: 12. This CDR3 has 15 residues.

The chain is built from TRBV6-2 or TRBV6-3 and TRBJ2-2, with 7 bases fitting TRBD1. The CDR3 consists of 13 residues. Germline lookup yields CDR1 MNHEY and CDR2 SVGEGT. The V gene end was trimmed by 6 bases and the J gene end by 6 bases; junction bases not matched to a gene: 4. CDR3 in amino acids: CASRDRAAGELFF. Here the CDR3 DNA reads TGTGCCAGCAGAGACAGGGCTGCCGGGGAGCTGTTTTTT.

The chain uses TRBV24-1 and TRBJ2-5, with TRBD1 matching 11 bases. Unmatched junction bases numbered 11, after V lost 4 bases and J lost 11 bases. CDR3 length: 15 residues. Per germline, CDR1 KGHDR and CDR2 SFDVKD. For the CDR3, the DNA is TGTGCCACCAGTGAAGGACAGGGGGCAGGGAATGAGCAGTACTTC. This codes for CATSEGQGAGNEQYF.

CDR3 coding DNA: TGTGCCAGCAGCCCACAGAGCACAGATACGCAGTATTTT. This codes for CASSPQSTDTQYF. V gene TRBV7-3 combines with J gene TRBJ2-3; no reliable D call. Between the trimmed V and J ends, which lost 5 bases and 0 bases, there was a span of 6 bases. The CDR3 runs to 13 residues. Germline CDR1 is SGHTA and CDR2 is FQGTGA.

On this clonotype: A junction end diverges from the germline sequence, so it may reflect a read error. The J gene is TRBJ2-6, the V gene TRBV9; D possibly matches TRBD1 or TRBD2 (5 bases each). The CDR3 contains 16 residues. Germline V gene data show CDR1 as SGDLS and CDR2 as YYNGEE. CDR3 protein: CASSVDPGPGASVLTF. Written as DNA, the CDR3 is TGTGCCAGCAGCGTAGATCCGGGGCCTGGGGCCAGCGTCCTGACTTTC.

This clonotype showed up just once. The chain recombines TRBV5-1 with TRBJ2-7; either TRBD1 or TRBD2 may fit D (5 bases each). V was trimmed by 4 bases and J by 3 bases, leaving 11 bases between them. This CDR3 is 13 amino acids long. The germline CDR1 and CDR2 sequences are SGHRS and YFSETQ. The CDR3 nucleotides read TGCGCCAGCAGCGGGGACGGAGACTACGAGCAGTACTTC. This gives the protein CASSGDGDYEQYF.

This clonotype was detected many times. This chain joins TRBV6-5 and TRBJ2-3; D gene ambiguous. This CDR3 has 15 residues. The V gene's germline CDR1 is MNHEY and CDR2 SVGAGI. Trimming left V 0 bases short and J 2 bases short, with 9 bases between. CDR3 bases: TGTGCCAGCAGTTACTCGAAGGGCCACACAGATACGCAGTATTTT. Translation gives CASSYSKGHTDTQYF.

This clonotype was seen a handful of times. The J gene is TRBJ2-5, the V gene TRBV4-2; possibly TRBD1 for D (6 bases). The germline V gene encodes CDR1 LGHNA and CDR2 YNFKEQ. V was cut by 4 bases and J by 2 bases, with 17 bases left in between. This CDR3 spans 16 amino acids. The CDR3, as DNA: TGTGCCAGCAGCCCCTCCAGGACGGACAGTCAAGAGACCCAGTACTTC. As protein: CASSPSRTDSQETQYF.

This chain connects TRBV27 to TRBJ2-5; 10 nucleotides agree with TRBD1. Germline CDR1 and CDR2: MNHEY and SMNVEV (reference sequence). The CDR3 sequence is 14 residues long. V trimming: 5 bases; J trimming: 11 bases; junction bases outside the gene matches: 11. The CDR3 here is CASSADRGDNEQYF. CDR3 nucleotide sequence: TGTGCCAGCAGTGCGGACAGGGGGGACAATGAGCAGTACTTC.

This clonotype was seen only a few times. The genes are TRBV28 and TRBJ1-4; D call uncertain. This CDR3 contains 15 residues. Germline V gene data show CDR1 as MDHEN and CDR2 as SYDVKM. Between the trimmed V and J ends, which lost 2 bases and 8 bases, there was a span of 15 bases. CDR3 protein: CASSLEPVGNEKLFF. CDR3 in DNA: TGTGCCAGCAGTTTAGAGCCCGTCGGGAACGAAAAACTGTTTTTT.

This clonotype was seen more than once but under ten times. The chain links TRBV15 to TRBJ2-3; D remains unclear. Between the trimmed V and J ends, which lost 0 bases and 0 bases, there was a span of 4 bases. The CDR3 contains 14 residues. The V gene's germline CDR1 is LNHNV and CDR2 YYDKDF (reference sequence). The CDR3 loop is CATSRDWSTDTQYF. The CDR3 DNA follows: TGTGCCACCAGCAGAGACTGGAGCACAGATACGCAGTATTTT.

J is TRBJ2-3 and V is TRBV3-1, with D perhaps TRBD2 (7 bases). Germline-derived CDR1 and CDR2 are LGHDT and YNNKEL (reference sequence). The length of the CDR3 is 14 residues. V gave up 3 bases and J gave up 6 bases, with 13 bases separating them. CDR3 DNA: TGTGCCAGCAGCCAGTCGGGGGGCCTGGATACGCAGTATTTT. It is translated as CASSQSGGLDTQYF.

The rearrangement uses TRBV7-2 and TRBJ2-2, with 9 nucleotides matching TRBD1. Trimming at V came to 2 bases and at J to 0 bases, leaving 1 base not matched to a gene. This CDR3 comprises 16 residues. Germline CDR1 SGHTA, CDR2 FQGNSA. Here the CDR3 reads CASSLTGGANTGELFF. CDR3 DNA: TGTGCCAGCAGCTTAACAGGGGGCGCGAACACCGGGGAGCTGTTTTTT.

The chain employs TRBV5-6 and TRBJ2-5; the D gene is possibly TRBD2 (5 bases). V gave up 4 bases and J gave up 7 bases, with 17 bases separating them. Germline loops: CDR1 SGHDT, CDR2 YYEEEE. The CDR3 runs 14 residues. As DNA, the CDR3 is TGTGCCAGCAGCCTGACCACACGGGAAGGGACCCAGTACTTC. Protein sequence: CASSLTTREGTQYF. Supplemented by reference TRBV5-6 and TRBJ2-5, the full variable domain reads DAGVTQSPTHLIKTRGQQVTLRCSPKSGHDTVSWYQQALGQGPQFIFQYYEEEERQRGNFPDRFSGHQFPNYSSELNVNALLLGDSALYLCASSLTTREGTQYFGPGTRLLVL.

V and J are TRBV6-5 and TRBJ1-5, with D perhaps matching TRBD1 (6 bases). This CDR3 is 16 amino acids long. The ends were cut back, 6 bases at V and 6 bases at J, with 21 bases in the middle. Germline CDR1 is MNHEY and CDR2 is SVGAGI. The CDR3 region has the DNA TGTGCCAGCAGCCCTCTTTTGGGGGCGGGGGGTCAGCCCCAGCATTTT. Protein product: CASSPLLGAGGQPQHF.

This clonotype has just a few counts. V and J are TRBV20-1 and TRBJ2-1, with D perhaps given as TRBD1 or TRBD2 (6 bases each). Trimming cost V 5 bases and J 13 bases, with 18 bases left between them. This CDR3 has 12 residues. Per germline, CDR1 DFQATT and CDR2 SNEGSKA (reference sequence). The CDR3 DNA reads TGCAGTGCTGGAGTAGGAGGGGGTGAACAGTTCTTC. Its protein product is CSAGVGGGEQFF.

The V gene is TRBV2, the J gene TRBJ2-7; no clear D. In germline, CDR1 is SNHLY, CDR2 FYNNEI. V was shortened by 3 bases and J by 4 bases, with 7 bases between the two germline ends. The CDR3 is made up of 12 amino acids. CDR3 region: CASSDSTYEQYF. CDR3 nucleotides: TGTGCCAGCAGTGACTCGACTTACGAGCAGTACTTC.

This clonotype was picked up a small number of times. The rearrangement joins TRBV30 to TRBJ1-2; D is unclear. The CDR3 runs to 14 residues. The ends were cut back, 0 bases at V and 5 bases at J, with 13 bases in the middle. CDR1 GTSNPN and CDR2 SVGIG come from the germline V gene (reference sequence). CDR3 in amino acids: CAWSVNVRLYGYTF. The DNA of the CDR3 is TGTGCCTGGAGTGTCAATGTACGGCTATATGGCTACACCTTC.

The table lists this clonotype with a few counts. The rearrangement links TRBV7-2 to TRBJ2-6, with a weak D call TRBD2 (6 bases). V lost 4 bases to trimming and J lost 4 bases, with 14 bases between them. Germline assignment: CDR1 SGHTA and CDR2 FQGNSA. This CDR3 spans 16 amino acids. CDR3 bases: TGTGCCAGCAGCTCCCTCTCTAGCGCCGGGGCCAACGTCCTGACTTTC. It specifies CASSSLSSAGANVLTF. The whole variable domain, remainder taken from reference TRBV7-2 and TRBJ2-6, is GAGVSQSPSNKVTEKGKDVELRCDPISGHTALYWYRQSLGQGLEFLIYFQGNSAPDKSGLPSDRFSAERTGGSVSTLTIQRTQQEDSAVYLCASSSLSSAGANVLTFGAGSRLTVL.

V gene TRBV29-1 combines with J gene TRBJ2-1, with 9 bases fitting TRBD2. This CDR3 region has 13 residues. Germline lookup yields CDR1 SQVTM and CDR2 ANQGSEA. V lost 5 bases and J lost 3; bases outside the gene matches: 2. This CDR3 reads CSVPLAGYNEQFF. CDR3 DNA: TGCAGCGTTCCACTAGCGGGCTACAATGAGCAGTTCTTC.